The 2 T cell receptor beta chains below were found in one sample sequenced in a study of neurological immune-mediated disorders. TCRdb re-derived calls from the 5' RACE reads in MiXCR, one entry per CDR3 protein. The repertoire holds tens of thousands of distinct CDR3 sequences, with about a tenth as singletons. Time point specified: longitudinal time-point 1 (baseline). Sequenced sample: PBMCs. These receptors were obtained from a man in his thirties or forties in good health.

In this sample, this clonotype turned up many times. This sequence joins TRBV29-1 and TRBJ2-1, with D unclear. The CDR3 extends over 11 amino acids. Germline CDR1 is SQVTM and CDR2 is ANQGSEA. V lost 2 bases to trimming and J lost 5 bases, with 4 bases between them. The CDR3 bases are TGCAGCGTTGAATGGAACAATGAGCAGTTCTTC. Amino acid sequence: CSVEWNNEQFF.

This clonotype came up many times. This chain connects TRBV6-5 to TRBJ2-5; D unclear. The germline V and J ends were trimmed by 7 bases and 5 bases, with 14 bases remaining between them. The length of the CDR3 is 13 residues. The germline V gene encodes CDR1 MNHEY and CDR2 SVGAGI. The CDR3 protein is CASTANSLETQYF. DNA of the CDR3: TGTGCCAGCACCGCAAATTCACTGGAGACCCAGTACTTC.